Below, 6 T cell receptor beta chains from the same sample are listed, as sequenced in a study of blood T cell repertoires in COVID-19. Sequencing was performed with immunoSEQ multiplex PCR; in TCRdb, only in-frame clones are kept and a portion is missing. The sample has some 150,000 clones; just over 85% are singletons. Material: peripheral blood. The receptors here all came from a man between 65 and 85 years old with acute or convalescent COVID-19.

The DNA for the CDR3 is TGCAGCGTTGGAGGGCTAGCGGTGGGGACAGATACGCAGTATTTT. It codes for CSVGGLAVGTDTQYF. The gene calls are TRBV29-1 and TRBJ2-3; 7 positions agree with TRBD2. Per germline, CDR1 SQVTM and CDR2 ANQGSEA. This CDR3 has 15 residues. V lost 4 bases and J lost 3; bases outside the gene matches: 10.

The CDR3 is CASSPFERGAQETQYF. CDR3 DNA sequence: TGTGCCAGCAGCCCGTTTGAGCGGGGAGCCCAAGAGACCCAGTACTTC. V gene TRBV3-1 (or the pseudogene TRBV3-2) combines with J gene TRBJ2-5, with 7 bases matching TRBD2. The CDR3 length is 16 residues. CDR1 and CDR2 (germline): LGHDT, YNNKEL (reference sequence). With V trimmed by 4 bases and J by 1 base, 9 bases remained unmatched.

This chain joins TRBV7-9 and TRBJ1-2; 7 positions match TRBD1. CDR1 SEHNR and CDR2 FQNEAQ come from the germline V gene (reference sequence). Trimming at V came to 1 base and at J to 5 bases, leaving 7 bases not matched to a gene. CDR3 size: 15 residues. Here the CDR3 reads CASSLDRGNLYGYTF. The DNA for the CDR3 is TGTGCCAGCAGCTTAGACAGGGGCAATCTTTATGGCTACACCTTC.

The V call is TRBV19, the J call TRBJ1-4, with D hard to call. This CDR3 is built from 13 residues. Germline V gives CDR1 LNHDA, CDR2 SQIVND (reference sequence). Trimming took off 8 bases at V and 0 bases at J, with 7 bases between the two ends. Here the CDR3 DNA reads TGTGCCAGTCGGACTGCAACTAATGAAAAACTGTTTTTT. This gives the protein CASRTATNEKLFF.

This rearrangement joins TRBV27 to TRBJ2-6; 13 nucleotides line up with TRBD2. CDR1 MNHEY and CDR2 SMNVEV come from the germline V gene (reference sequence). Losses at the gene ends were 6 bases for V and 1 base for J; bases not matched to a gene: 3. This CDR3 is built from 17 residues. CDR3 in amino acids: CASRWTSGGSGANVLTF. The DNA for the CDR3 is TGTGCCAGCAGGTGGACTAGCGGGGGTTCTGGGGCCAACGTCCTGACTTTC.

V is TRBV28 and J is TRBJ2-7; 7 bases align to TRBD2. V gave up 6 bases and J gave up 4 bases; unmatched junction bases: 6. Germline V gene data show CDR1 as MDHEN and CDR2 as SYDVKM. This CDR3 region has 13 residues. The CDR3 bases are TGTGCCAGCAGCCCGGGGGGAGTGTACGAGCAGTACTTC. It encodes CASSPGGVYEQYF. Supplemented by reference TRBV28 and TRBJ2-7, the full variable domain reads DVKVTQSSRYLVKRTGEKVFLECVQDMDHENMFWYRQDPGLGLRLIYFSYDVKMKEKGDIPEGYSVSREKKERFSLILESASTNQTSMYLCASSPGGVYEQYFGPGTRLTVT.